Shown below are 27 T cell receptor beta chains from a single sample sequenced in a study of technical replicates of blood from a few donors. Here immunoSEQ multiplex PCR was the method, and the copy in TCRdb shows in-frame clones only, minus some. Of 85,000 to 100,000 clones in the sample, around 95% were seen once. The source material was T cells isolated from PBMCs. All receptors come from a human donor in good health.

This chain joins TRBV7-3 and TRBJ2-1; 8 bases fit TRBD2. Germline trimming cut 4 bases from V and 3 bases from J; bases unmatched to any gene: 5. Germline V gene lookup returns CDR1 SGHTA and CDR2 FQGTGA. The CDR3 is 15 residues long. The CDR3 DNA reads as TGTGCCAGCAGCTCCTTCGGGGGGGGCTACAATGAGCAGTTCTTC. Amino acids: CASSSFGGGYNEQFF.

This rearrangement joins TRBV27 to TRBJ2-7, with TRBD2 matching 7 bases. Germline V CDR1 and CDR2: MNHEY, SMNVEV (reference sequence). The CDR3 loop spans 14 amino acids. V was clipped by 3 bases and J by 0 bases; unmatched bases: 2. CDR3 loop: CASSFGGSSYEQYF. Here the CDR3 DNA reads TGTGCCAGCAGTTTTGGCGGGAGCTCCTACGAGCAGTACTTC.

The CDR3 DNA reads TGTGCCAGCAGGGTACAGGGAGTGAGCACAGATACGCAGTATTTT. This gives the protein CASRVQGVSTDTQYF. The rearrangement joins TRBV6-1 to TRBJ2-3, with D possibly matching TRBD1 (6 bases). Trimming stripped 6 bases from V and 0 bases from J, with 13 bases between. Germline V gene lookup returns CDR1 MNHNS and CDR2 SASEGT. CDR3 length: 15 amino acids.

V usage is TRBV5-1 and J usage is TRBJ2-3, with D perhaps matching TRBD1 (5 bases). Germline V CDR1 and CDR2: SGHRS, YFSETQ. This CDR3 region has 13 residues. Trimming left V 2 bases short and J 5 bases short, with 9 bases between. For the CDR3, the DNA is TGCGCCAGCAGCTTCGACAGACTAGATACGCAGTATTTT. Translating gives CASSFDRLDTQYF.

The rearrangement links TRBV14 to TRBJ2-2, with 7 bases identical to TRBD2. The CDR3 is made up of 16 amino acids. Trimming removed 1 base from V and 1 base from J; junction bases left unmatched: 3. Germline CDR1 is SGHDN and CDR2 is FVKESK. The chain's CDR3 is CASSQGDYWNTGELFF. The CDR3, as DNA: TGTGCCAGCAGCCAAGGGGACTATTGGAACACCGGGGAGCTGTTTTTT. The whole variable domain, remainder taken from reference TRBV14 and TRBJ2-2, is EAGVTQFPSHSVIEKGQTVTLRCDPISGHDNLYWYRRVMGKEIKFLLHFVKESKQDESGMPNNRFLAERTGGTYSTLKVQPAELEDSGVYFCASSQGDYWNTGELFFGEGSRLTVL.

The chain employs TRBV7-3 and TRBJ1-6, with 8 bases lining up with TRBD1. The germline V gene has CDR1 SGHTA and CDR2 FQGTGA. The CDR3 covers 15 residues. The V gene end was trimmed by 5 bases and the J gene end by 6 bases; junction bases not matched to a gene: 6. DNA of the CDR3: TGTGCCAGCAGCACGACAGGGGAAGTTAATTCACCCCTCCACTTT. It translates to CASSTTGEVNSPLHF.

The chain employs TRBV14 and TRBJ2-1; 9 bases are shared with TRBD1. From germline, CDR1 is SGHDN and CDR2 FVKESK. CDR3 length: 13 amino acids. V was clipped by 5 bases and J by 6 bases; unmatched bases: 2. DNA of the CDR3: TGTGCCAGCAGCGCACAGGGGGCCAATGAGCAGTTCTTC. Encoded protein: CASSAQGANEQFF.

This clone was seen once. The chain recombines TRBV6-4 with TRBJ2-2; a weak D match, TRBD1 (5 bases). Per germline, CDR1 MRHNA and CDR2 SNTAGT. The CDR3 extends over 13 amino acids. V lost 3 bases, J lost 3 bases, and 5 bases lay in between. This chain's CDR3 is CASSEGDTGELFF. CDR3 DNA: TGTGCCAGCAGTGAAGGGGACACCGGGGAGCTGTTTTTT.

This sequence joins TRBV19 and TRBJ2-7; D is undetermined. CDR3 size: 16 residues. Germline-derived CDR1 and CDR2 are LNHDA and SQIVND (reference sequence). Trimming removed 5 bases from V and 5 bases from J, with 22 bases in between. The CDR3 DNA is TGTGCCAGTAGTCCCCGGATGGGCCCTCAGCCCCACGAGCAGTACTTC. Its translation: CASSPRMGPQPHEQYF. Based on the CDR3 plus reference TRBV19 and TRBJ2-7, the full variable domain is DGGITQSPKYLFRKEGQNVTLSCEQNLNHDAMYWYRQDPGQGLRLIYYSQIVNDFQKGDIAEGYSVSREKKESFPLTVTSAQKNPTAFYLCASSPRMGPQPHEQYFGPGTRLTVT.

This clone was seen only once. The chain uses TRBV5-1 and TRBJ2-1, with 9 bases lining up with TRBD2. The CDR3 is 15 residues long. Per the germline V gene, CDR1 is SGHRS and CDR2 is YFSETQ. Trimming removed 0 bases from V and 4 bases from J; junction bases left unmatched: 2. CDR3 sequence reads: CASSLESGGYNEQFF. The CDR3 DNA reads as TGCGCCAGCAGCTTGGAGAGCGGGGGGTACAATGAGCAGTTCTTC.

The CDR3 nucleotides are TGTGCCAGCAGAGGACTGGGGGCGCGCTCTAATGAAAAACTGTTTTTT. Its protein product is CASRGLGARSNEKLFF. V and J are TRBV11-2 and TRBJ1-4; a weak D match, TRBD1 (6 bases). The CDR3 has 16 residues. Germline CDR1 SGHAT, CDR2 FQNNGV. Trimming shortened V by 6 bases and J by 3 bases, and 17 bases separated the two germline ends.

This chain uses TRBV5-1 with TRBJ2-5; TRBD2 matches 12 bases. CDR1 is SGHRS and CDR2 is YFSETQ in the germline V gene. The CDR3 has 16 residues. With 0 bases clipped from V and 5 bases from J, the junction kept 5 bases outside the gene matches. CDR3 DNA: TGCGCCAGCAGCTTGGAGACTAGCGGGGGCGGGGAGACCCAGTACTTC. Protein sequence: CASSLETSGGGETQYF.

The genes are TRBV5-4 and TRBJ2-1, with D possibly being TRBD2 (5 bases). V was cut by 10 bases and J by 0 bases, with 23 bases left in between. Germline CDR1 and CDR2: SGHNT and YYREEE (reference sequence). CDR3 length equals 17 residues. CDR3 bases: TGTGCCGCCCCCACGACGAGTCGACTATCCTCCTACAATGAGCAGTTCTTC. Amino acids: CAAPTTSRLSSYNEQFF.

V gene TRBV7-9 combines with J gene TRBJ2-7; 8 bases map to TRBD2. The CDR3 length is 14 residues. The V segment lost 5 bases and the J segment 3 bases; nucleotides outside the gene matches: 6. Germline values: CDR1 SEHNR, CDR2 FQNEAQ (reference sequence). CDR3 DNA: TGTGCCAGCAGCGGTAGCGGGATGAACTACGAGCAGTACTTC. Translated, it gives CASSGSGMNYEQYF. Complete variable domain (other parts from reference TRBV7-9 and TRBJ2-7): DTGVSQNPRHKITKRGQNVTFRCDPISEHNRLYWYRQTLGQGPEFLTYFQNEAQLEKSRLLSDRFSAERPKGSFSTLEIQRTEQGDSAMYLCASSGSGMNYEQYFGPGTRLTVT.

This chain joins TRBV11-2 and TRBJ1-2; 7 nucleotides align to TRBD1. Germline-derived CDR1 and CDR2 are SGHAT and FQNNGV. The CDR3 sequence is 15 residues long. Losses at the gene ends were 4 bases for V and 4 bases for J; bases not matched to a gene: 9. The CDR3 region is CASSSSTGTFYGYTF. CDR3 nucleotide sequence: TGTGCCAGCAGCTCCTCGACAGGGACCTTCTATGGCTACACCTTC.

The chain carries TRBV10-2 and TRBJ1-4; perhaps TRBD1 as D (6 bases). The CDR3 is made up of 14 amino acids. Trimming cost V 2 bases and J 4 bases, with 8 bases left between them. The germline gives CDR1 WSHSY, CDR2 SAAADI. CDR3 in amino acids: CASSEGQFNEKLFF. CDR3 nucleotide sequence: TGCGCCAGCAGTGAGGGACAGTTTAATGAAAAACTGTTTTTT.

Written as DNA, the CDR3 is TGTGCCTGGAGTTTAAACCAAGAGACCCAGTACTTC. Translating gives CAWSLNQETQYF. The V gene is TRBV30, the J gene TRBJ2-5, with D uncertain. CDR1 and CDR2 (germline): GTSNPN, SVGIG (reference sequence). Trimming stripped 2 bases from V and 0 bases from J, with 4 bases between. The CDR3 is made up of 12 amino acids. Full variable domain (missing parts from reference TRBV30 and TRBJ2-5): SQTIHQWPATLVQPVGSPLSLECTVEGTSNPNLYWYRQAAGRGLQLLFYSVGIGQISSEVPQNLSASRPQDRQFILSSKKLLLSDSGFYLCAWSLNQETQYFGPGTRLLVL.

The rearrangement links TRBV11-2 to TRBJ2-7; the match to TRBD1 covers 7 bases. CDR3 length equals 14 residues. The V gene's germline CDR1 is SGHAT and CDR2 FQNNGV. V was pared by 4 bases and J by 2 bases, with 5 bases of the junction left unmatched. The CDR3 loop reads CASSWTGSTYEQYF. As DNA, the CDR3 is TGTGCCAGCAGCTGGACAGGTTCCACCTACGAGCAGTACTTC.

The chain employs TRBV2 and TRBJ1-2, with 8 bases that match TRBD1. The CDR3 length is 13 residues. Germline V gives CDR1 SNHLY, CDR2 FYNNEI. Trimming at V came to 10 bases and at J to 5 bases, leaving 9 bases not matched to a gene. The CDR3 loop reads CATQGAQGYGYTF. Here the CDR3 DNA reads TGTGCCACCCAGGGGGCGCAGGGGTATGGCTACACCTTC.

This chain uses TRBV6-6 with TRBJ2-7, with 7 nucleotides matching TRBD1. CDR3 length: 13 amino acids. CDR1 is MNHNY and CDR2 is SVGAGI in the germline V gene (reference sequence). V shed 6 bases, J shed 5 bases, and the junction held 7 bases outside the gene matches. Here the CDR3 reads CASRATGRDEQYF. DNA of the CDR3: TGTGCCAGCAGGGCGACAGGGAGAGACGAGCAGTACTTC.

This clone was found once. The chain links TRBV9 to TRBJ1-1, with TRBD1 as a possible D gene (6 bases). Trimming cost V 0 bases and J 2 bases, with 14 bases left between them. This CDR3 is built from 16 residues. CDR1 and CDR2 (germline): SGDLS, YYNGEE. CDR3 nucleotides: TGTGCCAGCAGCGTAGGGCGGACAGCCGGTAACACTGAAGCTTTCTTT. Translation gives CASSVGRTAGNTEAFF.

Here the CDR3 reads CASSQGALGPTNEQFF. CDR3 sequence (DNA): TGCGCCAGCAGCCAAGGGGCCCTAGGGCCAACGAATGAGCAGTTCTTC. This chain joins TRBV5-1 and TRBJ2-1; the D gene is possibly TRBD1 (5 bases). Trimming cost V 4 bases and J 7 bases, with 21 bases left between them. CDR1 is SGHRS, CDR2 YFSETQ, per germline. The CDR3 length is 16 residues.

The chain uses TRBV7-9 and TRBJ1-2, with 7 positions matching TRBD1. J was trimmed by 5 bases and V by 3 bases; bases with no gene match: 6. Per germline, CDR1 SEHNR and CDR2 FQNEAQ (reference sequence). The CDR3 loop spans 14 amino acids. The CDR3 coding sequence is TGTGCCAGCAGCTTCGGGACAGCCCTTTATGGCTACACCTTC. Encoded protein: CASSFGTALYGYTF.

This chain uses TRBV6-6 with TRBJ2-5; D uncertain. The V gene's germline CDR1 is MNHNY and CDR2 SVGAGI (reference sequence). V was trimmed by 1 base and J by 5 bases, leaving 17 bases between them. The CDR3 covers 16 residues. The CDR3 reads CASSYWVGRAGETQYF. CDR3 in DNA: TGTGCCAGCAGTTACTGGGTAGGTCGAGCCGGGGAGACCCAGTACTTC.

The genes are TRBV6-1 and TRBJ2-4; TRBD2 aligns across 8 bases. The CDR3 is 17 residues long. V lost 0 bases and J lost 1; bases outside the gene matches: 5. Looked up from germline, CDR1 is MNHNS and CDR2 is SASEGT. The CDR3 DNA follows: TGTGCCAGCAGTGAAGCCCCGGGGGGGCTCGCCAAAAACATTCAGTACTTC. Its protein is CASSEAPGGLAKNIQYF.

The V call is TRBV5-4, the J call TRBJ2-2, with D perhaps matching TRBD2 (6 bases). The V gene's germline CDR1 is SGHNT and CDR2 YYREEE (reference sequence). The CDR3 runs to 14 residues. Trimming took off 5 bases at V and 1 base at J, with 9 bases between the two ends. The CDR3 coding sequence is TGTGCCAGCAGGTCCGGGGGGAACACCGGGGAGCTGTTTTTT. Encoded protein: CASRSGGNTGELFF. The full variable domain, rest sourced from reference TRBV5-4 and TRBJ2-2, is ETGVTQSPTHLIKTRGQQVTLRCSSQSGHNTVSWYQQALGQGPQFIFQYYREEENGRGNFPPRFSGLQFPNYSSELNVNALELDDSALYLCASRSGGNTGELFFGEGSRLTVL.

The genes are TRBV28 and TRBJ2-7, with D unclear. The germline V gene has CDR1 MDHEN and CDR2 SYDVKM. This CDR3 has 12 amino acids. The germline V and J ends were trimmed by 3 bases and 3 bases, with 6 bases remaining between them. CDR3 bases: TGTGCCAGCAGTTTTAATAGCTACGAGCAGTACTTC. It yields the protein CASSFNSYEQYF.